This T cell receptor (beta chain) was retrieved from a study of shared clonotypes between healthy human individuals. Data came from immunoSEQ multiplex PCR; TCRdb stores just in-frame clones and leaves some out. Of 1,400,000 or so clones in the sample, around 98.5% were seen once. This CDR3 is 16 amino acids long. V was shortened by 8 bases and J by 3 bases, with 23 bases between the two germline ends. Germline lookup yields CDR1 MGHRA and CDR2 YSYEKL. The TCR originated in a man aged 25-45 years in good health. The sample taken for sequencing was naive CD4+ T cells sorted from blood. The subset was: CD45RA+ positively selected. The chain carries TRBV4-1 and TRBJ2-7, with a weak D call TRBD2 (6 bases). CDR3 in DNA: TGCGCCAGCCCCCCTTATCCGGGACTGGGATTCTACGAGCAGTACTTC. It codes for CASPPYPGLGFYEQYF.